These 8 T cell receptor beta chains share one sample of origin, sequenced in a study of T cells in Graves' hyperthyroidism and ophthalmopathy (dated by TCRdb to between 2018 and 2020). The method was multiplex PCR. For sequencing, an Illumina HiSeq 2000 was employed. The TCR beta CDR3 regions were amplified from RNA transcripts. For the first round of RT-PCR on the TCR CDR3, the HTBI primer set was used together with the Qiagen OneStep RT-PCR kit. TCRdb took the public reads, trimmed them with fastp at Q25, ran MiXCR for clone calling and kept in-frame beta chains. Every CDR3 protein is listed once, alongside the most common genes and DNA of its rows. For this sample the table gives under 300,000 distinct CDR3 sequences, of which approximately 12% were detected only once. The top ten clones comprise about 8% of the sample. Source material: blood. These receptors came from a woman in her 30s with Graves' hyperthyroidism that later progressed to Graves' ophthalmopathy.

The chain is built from TRBV6-1 and TRBJ2-7; D may match TRBD1 or TRBD2 (5 bases each). CDR1 MNHNS and CDR2 SASEGT come from the germline V gene. V lost 3 bases, J lost 2 bases, and 20 bases lay in between. This CDR3 region has 17 residues. The CDR3 DNA reads TGTGCCAGCAGTGAGCTAACGGGACCAACGCGGCCCTACGAGCAGTACTTC. Its protein product is CASSELTGPTRPYEQYF.

Comment on this clonotype: Compared with germline, one end of the junction differs, possibly owing to a read error. The rearrangement uses TRBV6-5 and TRBJ1-5, with a possible D match to TRBD1 (6 bases). CDR1 is MNHEY, CDR2 SVGAGI, per germline. The CDR3 sequence is 16 residues long. CDR3 DNA sequence: TGTGCCAGCGGTTACCGGGACACCGTTTACGATCAGCCCCAGCATTTT. As protein: CASGYRDTVYDQPQHF.

This clonotype was picked up a small number of times. A much larger clone differs from this one at a single base, so this may be a read error. The chain joins TRBV7-9 to TRBJ2-1; weak D call: TRBD1 (5 bases). Germline CDR1 and CDR2: SEHNR and FQNEAQ (reference sequence). This CDR3 contains 14 residues. CDR3 sequence (DNA): TGTGCCAGCAGATTAGGGGTAAGGGGCAATGAGCAGTTCTTC. This translates into CASRLGVRGNEQFF.

This clonotype was picked up many times. The chain couples TRBV5-6 to TRBJ2-3, with D perhaps TRBD2 (5 bases). CDR1 and CDR2 from the germline V gene are SGHDT and YYEEEE. The CDR3 is 13 amino acids. V lost 4 bases and J 6 bases, leaving 12 bases between the germline ends. DNA of the CDR3: TGTGCCAGCAGCGGGCGGACTGGGGATACGCAGTATTTT. Amino acids: CASSGRTGDTQYF.

This clonotype was detected many times. The V and J genes are TRBV5-1 and TRBJ2-7, with D perhaps TRBD2 (6 bases). This CDR3 has 15 residues. The V gene's germline CDR1 is SGHRS and CDR2 YFSETQ. The V end lost 4 bases, the J end lost 2 bases, and 16 bases lay between the germline ends. The CDR3 region has the DNA TGCGCCAGCAGCCCAGAGGCTAGCGAAACCTACGAGCAGTACTTC. It codes for CASSPEASETYEQYF. The whole variable domain, filled in from reference TRBV5-1 and TRBJ2-7, reads KAGVTQTPRYLIKTRGQQVTLSCSPISGHRSVSWYQQTPGQGLQFLFEYFSETQRNKGNFPGRFSGRQFSNSRSEMNVSTLELGDSALYLCASSPEASETYEQYFGPGTRLTVT.

This clonotype showed up many times. The gene calls are TRBV20-1 and TRBJ1-2; D is ambiguous. With 6 bases removed from V and 2 bases from J, the gap between germline ends came to 10 bases. The CDR3 sequence is 12 residues long. Germline loops: CDR1 DFQATT, CDR2 SNEGSKA (reference sequence). Written as DNA, the CDR3 is TGCAGTGCAAGCTCAGACAACTATGGCTACACCTTC. This gives the protein CSASSDNYGYTF.

This clonotype was recorded at least ten times. The rearrangement links TRBV5-1 to TRBJ2-1; no definite D call. CDR3 size: 13 residues. V dropped 5 bases and J dropped 0 bases, with 6 bases sitting between them. CDR1 and CDR2 from the germline V gene are SGHRS and YFSETQ. The CDR3 sequence: CASSGASYNEQFF. The CDR3 DNA follows: TGCGCCAGCAGTGGTGCCTCCTACAATGAGCAGTTCTTC.

V usage is TRBV28 and J usage is TRBJ2-2; TRBD2 might be the D (5 bases). The CDR3 length is 18 residues. V lost 2 bases and J 4 bases, leaving 20 bases between the germline ends. Germline CDR1 MDHEN, CDR2 SYDVKM. The CDR3 loop is CASSLPPFGVRSTGELFF. The CDR3 DNA is TGTGCCAGCAGTTTACCCCCTTTCGGGGTGAGAAGCACCGGGGAGCTGTTTTTT.